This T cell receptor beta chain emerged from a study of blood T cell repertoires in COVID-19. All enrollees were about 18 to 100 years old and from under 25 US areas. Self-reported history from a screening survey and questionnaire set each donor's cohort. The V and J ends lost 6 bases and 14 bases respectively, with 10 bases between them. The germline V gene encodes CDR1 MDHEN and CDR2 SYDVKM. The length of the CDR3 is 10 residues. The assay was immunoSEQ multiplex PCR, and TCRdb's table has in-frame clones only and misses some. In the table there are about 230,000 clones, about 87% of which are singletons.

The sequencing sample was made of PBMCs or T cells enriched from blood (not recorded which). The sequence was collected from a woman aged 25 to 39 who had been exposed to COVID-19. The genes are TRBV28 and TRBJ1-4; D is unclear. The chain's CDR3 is CASSRTELFF. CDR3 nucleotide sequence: TGTGCCAGCAGCCGAACAGAGCTGTTTTTT.